This TCR beta chain comes out of a study of T cells in Graves' hyperthyroidism and ophthalmopathy. Whole-study findings and limits: The model's output predicted ophthalmopathy at a median of 6.5 months prior to onset.

CDR3 size: 12 residues. CDR1 DFQATT and CDR2 SNEGSKA come from the germline V gene (reference sequence). Trimming took off 5 bases at V and 7 bases at J, with 13 bases between the two ends. This clonotype was found a few times. The antigen remains unidentified. Researchers amplified the TCR beta CDR3 regions from RNA transcripts. TCR CDR3 underwent first-round RT-PCR with the HTBI primer set. One entry per CDR3 protein results from TCRdb running MiXCR on the multiplex PCR reads. The table includes hundreds of thousands of distinct CDR3 sequences, less than 20% detected once. This chain uses TRBV20-1 with TRBJ2-3; D possibly corresponds to TRBD2 (7 bases). Sequencing was carried out using blood. This receptor was identified in a man aged 35 to 55 with Graves' ophthalmopathy. In DNA form, the CDR3 reads TGCAGTGCTCCTGGGGGGGGGCATACGCAGTATTTT. It translates to CSAPGGGHTQYF.